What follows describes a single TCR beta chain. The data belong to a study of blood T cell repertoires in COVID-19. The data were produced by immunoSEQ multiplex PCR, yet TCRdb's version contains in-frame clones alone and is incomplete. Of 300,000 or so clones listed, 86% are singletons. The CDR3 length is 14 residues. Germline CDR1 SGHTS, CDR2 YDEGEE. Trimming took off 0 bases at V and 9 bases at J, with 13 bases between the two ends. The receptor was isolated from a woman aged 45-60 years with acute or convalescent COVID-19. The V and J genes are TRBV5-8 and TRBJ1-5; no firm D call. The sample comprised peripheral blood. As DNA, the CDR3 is TGTGCCAGCAGCTTGGACGGGGAGAGGAGGCCCCAGCATTTT. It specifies CASSLDGERRPQHF. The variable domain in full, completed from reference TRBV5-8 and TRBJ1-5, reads EAGVTQSPTHLIKTRGQQATLRCSPISGHTSVYWYQQALGLGLQFLLWYDEGEERNRGNFPPRFSGRQFPNYSSELNVNALELEDSALYLCASSLDGERRPQHFGDGTRLSIL.